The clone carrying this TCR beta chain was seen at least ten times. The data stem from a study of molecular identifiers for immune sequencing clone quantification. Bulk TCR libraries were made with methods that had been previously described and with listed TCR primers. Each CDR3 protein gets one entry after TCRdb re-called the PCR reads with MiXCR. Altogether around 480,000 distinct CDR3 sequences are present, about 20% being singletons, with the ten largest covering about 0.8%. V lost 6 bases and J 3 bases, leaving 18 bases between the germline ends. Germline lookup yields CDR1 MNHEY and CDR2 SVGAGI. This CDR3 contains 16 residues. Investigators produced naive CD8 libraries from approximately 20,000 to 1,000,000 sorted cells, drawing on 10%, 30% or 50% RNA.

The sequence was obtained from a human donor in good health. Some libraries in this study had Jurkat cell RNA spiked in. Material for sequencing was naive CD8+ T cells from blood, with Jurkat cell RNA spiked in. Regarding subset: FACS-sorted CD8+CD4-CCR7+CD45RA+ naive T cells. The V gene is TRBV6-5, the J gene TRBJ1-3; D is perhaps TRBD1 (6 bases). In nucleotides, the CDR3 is TGTGCCAGCAGCGAGGACAGACAAGTAAATGGAAACACCATATATTTT. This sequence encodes CASSEDRQVNGNTIYF.